Given below is one TCR beta chain in context. The naive CD8 subset, CD45RO-negative cells positively selected for CCR7, excluded terminally differentiated effector memory CD45RA+ cells. This entry comes from a study of shared clonotypes between healthy human individuals. Some clones are missing from TCRdb's copy, which holds only in-frame ones; the method was immunoSEQ multiplex PCR. The sample yields around 2,000,000 clones, roughly 95% seen once. Germline V gene lookup returns CDR1 MNHEY and CDR2 SMNVEV (reference sequence). V trimming: 6 bases; J trimming: 11 bases; junction bases outside the gene matches: 13. The length of the CDR3 is 14 residues.

The TCR sequence derives from a man between 18 and 35 years old in good health. V is TRBV27 and J is TRBJ2-3; 8 bases line up with TRBD2. Sequenced sample: naive CD8+ T cells sorted from blood. The CDR3 loop is CASSPLAGWWGQYF. The CDR3 DNA reads TGTGCCAGCAGCCCTTTAGCGGGATGGTGGGGGCAGTATTTT.